These 14 T cell receptor beta chains were sequenced from one sample in a study of blood T cell repertoires in COVID-19. TCRdb keeps only in-frame clones here, not all; method: immunoSEQ multiplex PCR. The sample has about 480,000 clones; approximately 87% are singletons. Sequencing used PBMCs or T cells enriched from blood (not recorded which). Receptor source: a woman in her thirties or forties who had recovered from COVID-19.

The chain is built from TRBV27 and TRBJ1-2; TRBD1 agrees at 8 bases. Germline V gives CDR1 MNHEY, CDR2 SMNVEV (reference sequence). The V and J ends lost 4 bases and 4 bases, in that order; junction bases with no gene match: 8. CDR3 length: 15 amino acids. The DNA for the CDR3 is TGTGCCAGCAGTTCCCGCAGGGGGCAATCCTATGGCTACACCTTC. The encoded protein is CASSSRRGQSYGYTF.

In this sample, this clone turned up once. The chain uses TRBV2 and TRBJ2-1; the D gene is possibly TRBD2 (5 bases). This CDR3 contains 11 residues. V lost 4 bases, J lost 8 bases, and 6 bases lay in between. Germline lookup yields CDR1 SNHLY and CDR2 FYNNEI. DNA of the CDR3: TGTGCCAGCAGTGTGCGGGATGAGCAGTTCTTC. Its protein product is CASSVRDEQFF.

This chain joins TRBV2 and TRBJ1-3; D is undetermined. Germline loops: CDR1 SNHLY, CDR2 FYNNEI. The V end lost 3 bases, the J end lost 0 bases, and 6 bases lay between the germline ends. The CDR3 is 14 amino acids. The CDR3, as DNA: TGTGCCAGCAGTGAGCAGAACTCTGGAAACACCATATATTTT. It codes for CASSEQNSGNTIYF. Based on the CDR3 plus reference TRBV2 and TRBJ1-3, the full variable domain is EPEVTQTPSHQVTQMGQEVILRCVPISNHLYFYWYRQILGQKVEFLVSFYNNEISEKSEIFDDQFSVERPDGSNFTLKIRSTKLEDSAMYFCASSEQNSGNTIYFGEGSWLTVV.

This clone was seen more than once but under ten times. The CDR3 loop reads CASSYPSGRLSDTQYF. CDR3 DNA sequence: TGTGCCAGCAGTTACCCTAGCGGGAGGCTCTCAGATACGCAGTATTTT. This chain links TRBV6-6 with TRBJ2-3, with 11 bases lining up with TRBD2. This CDR3 has 16 residues. V shed 2 bases, J shed 4 bases, and the junction held 5 bases outside the gene matches. Looked up from germline, CDR1 is MNHNY and CDR2 is SVGAGI (reference sequence).

J is TRBJ2-3 and V is TRBV23-1, with a tentative D call TRBD1 (5 bases). TRBV23-1 is an open reading frame, and its role is uncertain. The length of the CDR3 is 15 residues. V was pared by 3 bases and J by 0 bases, with 10 bases between. CDR3 DNA: TGCGCCAGCAGTCAGATCAGGGCTAGCACAGATACGCAGTATTTT. It specifies CASSQIRASTDTQYF.

The gene calls are TRBV9 and TRBJ1-5; D is undetermined. This CDR3 contains 15 residues. V shed 4 bases and J shed 1 base, with 12 bases lying between them. Per germline, CDR1 SGDLS and CDR2 YYNGEE. CDR3 DNA sequence: TGTGCCAGCAGCATAGGGTGGGAGAGCAATCAGCCCCAGCATTTT. Residues: CASSIGWESNQPQHF.

The chain combines TRBV10-1 with TRBJ2-1; 10 bases agree with TRBD2. The germline V gene encodes CDR1 WNHNN and CDR2 SYGVQD (reference sequence). The CDR3 extends over 16 amino acids. Trimming at V came to 3 bases and at J to 4 bases, leaving 6 bases not matched to a gene. CDR3 bases: TGCGCCAGCAGTGATACTAGCGGGAAACATTACAATGAGCAGTTCTTC. This translates into CASSDTSGKHYNEQFF.

The rearrangement links TRBV7-9 to TRBJ2-3, with 9 bases matching TRBD1. Trimming took 5 bases from V and 3 from J; bases not matched to a gene: 6. This CDR3 spans 15 amino acids. Germline V lookup: CDR1 SEHNR, CDR2 FQNEAQ (reference sequence). CDR3 in amino acids: CASSRRQGETDTQYF. The CDR3 bases are TGTGCCAGCAGCCGACGACAGGGGGAAACAGATACGCAGTATTTT. The entire variable domain, with the rest obtained from reference TRBV7-9 and TRBJ2-3, is as follows: DTGVSQNPRHKITKRGQNVTFRCDPISEHNRLYWYRQTLGQGPEFLTYFQNEAQLEKSRLLSDRFSAERPKGSFSTLEIQRTEQGDSAMYLCASSRRQGETDTQYFGPGTRLTVL.

This sequence joins TRBV10-3 and TRBJ1-1; a weak D match, TRBD1 (6 bases). Germline V gives CDR1 ENHRY, CDR2 SYGVKD. The CDR3 spans 12 residues. The V and J ends lost 3 bases and 12 bases respectively, with 14 bases between them. CDR3 nucleotides: TGTGCCATCAGTGACATACAGGGAGGGACTTTCTTT. Translated: CAISDIQGGTFF.

Turning to this clone: Relative to the germline gene, one junction end is altered; a read error may explain this. The chain employs TRBV7-7 and TRBJ2-5, with 9 bases matching TRBD1. The CDR3 runs 16 residues. CDR1 and CDR2 from the germline V gene are SSHAT and FNYEAQ (reference sequence). The CDR3 sequence is CASSLRTGDVQETQYF. CDR3 DNA sequence: TGTGCTAGCAGCCTCCGGACAGGGGACGTCCAAGAGACCCAGTACTTC.

V gene TRBV9 combines with J gene TRBJ2-2; 8 nucleotides agree with TRBD1. From germline, CDR1 is SGDLS and CDR2 YYNGEE. There are 16 residues in the CDR3. V was pared by 5 bases and J by 6 bases, with 12 bases of the junction left unmatched. The CDR3 sequence: CASSEDRAKGAGELFF. The CDR3 DNA follows: TGTGCCAGCAGTGAGGACAGGGCTAAGGGGGCCGGGGAGCTGTTTTTT.

The CDR3 nucleotides are TGTGCCAGCAGCTTGCACAGGGATTACACTGAAGCTTTCTTT. Translated, it gives CASSLHRDYTEAFF. The chain carries TRBV7-9 and TRBJ1-1; possibly TRBD1 for D (6 bases). The V end was cut by 3 bases, the J end by 3 bases, with 11 bases between. Germline CDR1 SEHNR, CDR2 FQNEAQ (reference sequence). The CDR3 extends over 14 amino acids. The full variable domain, rest sourced from reference TRBV7-9 and TRBJ1-1, is DTGVSQNPRHKITKRGQNVTFRCDPISEHNRLYWYRQTLGQGPEFLTYFQNEAQLEKSRLLSDRFSAERPKGSFSTLEIQRTEQGDSAMYLCASSLHRDYTEAFFGQGTRLTVV.

This sequence joins TRBV18 and TRBJ2-1; 7 positions match TRBD1. Germline loops: CDR1 KGHSH, CDR2 LQKENI. V lost 1 base, J lost 4 bases, and 7 bases stayed unmatched. The CDR3 extends over 16 amino acids. CDR3 loop: CASSPRGAGGYNEQFF. The DNA for the CDR3 is TGTGCCAGCTCACCACGGGGTGCAGGGGGATACAATGAGCAGTTCTTC.

This chain connects TRBV5-1 to TRBJ1-1; 7 nucleotides align to TRBD1. The CDR3 runs 16 residues. Germline CDR1 and CDR2: SGHRS and YFSETQ. Trimming removed 0 bases from V and 5 bases from J; junction bases left unmatched: 10. The CDR3 DNA reads as TGCGCCAGCAGCTTGGGGTCAGGGGGGAAAACAACTGAAGCTTTCTTT. It encodes CASSLGSGGKTTEAFF.